These 22 T cell receptor beta chains originate from one sample sequenced in a study of T cells in Graves' hyperthyroidism and ophthalmopathy. Researchers amplified the TCR beta CDR3 regions from RNA transcripts. Researchers ran a first-round RT-PCR on the TCR CDR3 using the HTBI primer set. Via MiXCR, TCRdb re-called the multiplex PCR reads, giving one row per CDR3 protein. The data contain 400,000 or so distinct CDR3 sequences, 13% to 15% of them seen just once; the ten biggest clones take up approximately 20%. Sequenced sample: blood. The receptors come from a woman in her sixties with Graves' ophthalmopathy.

This clonotype was seen repeatedly, ten times or more. This chain uses TRBV27 with TRBJ2-7, with no clear D. Germline CDR1 MNHEY, CDR2 SMNVEV (reference sequence). V was clipped by 4 bases and J by 3 bases, with 10 bases between them. CDR3 length: 13 amino acids. In DNA form, the CDR3 reads TGTGCCAGCAGTTCCCAAAATAACTACGAGCAGTACTTC. It yields the protein CASSSQNNYEQYF.

In its sample, this clonotype was seen many times. The chain uses TRBV3-1 and TRBJ1-1, with D tentatively TRBD1 (5 bases). V gave up 0 bases and J gave up 4 bases, with 18 bases separating them. Germline CDR1 LGHDT, CDR2 YNNKEL (reference sequence). CDR3 length equals 17 residues. CDR3 sequence (DNA): TGTGCCAGCAGCCAAGATGGGCCAGGGTACTTGAGCACTGAAGCTTTCTTT. Translated: CASSQDGPGYLSTEAFF.

This clonotype was detected a few times. V and J are TRBV14 and TRBJ1-1, with D uncertain. The germline V and J ends were trimmed by 1 base and 4 bases, with 16 bases remaining between them. The CDR3 covers 16 residues. Germline V lookup: CDR1 SGHDN, CDR2 FVKESK. CDR3 sequence: CASSQVASSTFTEAFF. Here the CDR3 DNA reads TGTGCCAGCAGCCAAGTGGCATCTTCCACTTTCACTGAAGCTTTCTTT.

Only a few counts were recorded for this clonotype. The chain links TRBV20-1 to TRBJ2-2; no clear D. This CDR3 comprises 13 residues. Germline CDR1 is DFQATT and CDR2 is SNEGSKA (reference sequence). Trimming pared 4 bases from V and 2 bases from J, leaving 8 bases between. Here the CDR3 reads CSANTPNTGELFF. DNA for the CDR3: TGCAGTGCTAACACACCAAACACCGGGGAGCTGTTTTTT.

This clonotype was counted at least ten times. The J gene is TRBJ2-7, the V gene TRBV29-1; D is perhaps TRBD2 (6 bases). V shed 4 bases and J shed 1 base, with 20 bases lying between them. Looked up from germline, CDR1 is SQVTM and CDR2 is ANQGSEA. This CDR3 has 16 residues. This chain's CDR3 is CSVVWRDVTWSYEQYF. CDR3 in DNA: TGCAGCGTTGTTTGGAGGGATGTAACCTGGTCCTACGAGCAGTACTTC.

This clonotype has a handful of counts. The chain joins TRBV7-9 to TRBJ2-5, with 10 bases lining up with TRBD1. The V gene's germline CDR1 is SEHNR and CDR2 FQNEAQ (reference sequence). V gave up 5 bases and J gave up 2 bases; unmatched junction bases: 8. The CDR3 contains 16 residues. The CDR3 spells CASSPTGTGVQETQYF. The CDR3 nucleotides read TGTGCCAGCAGCCCCACTGGGACAGGGGTGCAAGAGACCCAGTACTTC.

The CDR3 nucleotides read TGTGCCACCAGCAGAGATAGGGACAGCTACGAGCAGTACTTC. Translating it yields CATSRDRDSYEQYF. The chain uses TRBV15 and TRBJ2-7; 7 bases fit TRBD1. The CDR3 contains 14 residues. Germline lookup yields CDR1 LNHNV and CDR2 YYDKDF (reference sequence). The ends lost 0 bases at V and 3 bases at J; junction bases unmatched: 2.

This clonotype was detected many times. The rearrangement uses TRBV30 and TRBJ2-7, with 10 bases identical to TRBD1. The CDR3 consists of 14 residues. Germline assignment: CDR1 GTSNPN and CDR2 SVGIG (reference sequence). V lost 0 bases to trimming and J lost 3 bases; unmatched junction nucleotides: 2. DNA for the CDR3: TGTGCCTGGAGTGTCGGGACAGGGGACTACGAGCAGTACTTC. Encoded protein: CAWSVGTGDYEQYF.

The rearrangement links TRBV7-3 to TRBJ2-1, with TRBD1 matching over 10 bases. The CDR3 is 13 amino acids. Germline V lookup: CDR1 SGHTA, CDR2 FQGTGA. V was clipped by 8 bases and J by 5 bases; unmatched bases: 3. The CDR3 nucleotides read TGTGCCAGCGGGACAGGGGTCAACAATGAGCAGTTCTTC. It translates to CASGTGVNNEQFF.

CDR3 nucleotides: TGTGCCAGCAGCGTAGGACTAGCGGGAGCGTATGAGCAGTTCTTC. As protein: CASSVGLAGAYEQFF. The chain uses TRBV9 and TRBJ2-1; 12 bases line up with TRBD2. Germline CDR1 SGDLS, CDR2 YYNGEE. CDR3 length equals 15 residues. Losses at the gene ends were 0 bases for V and 8 bases for J; bases not matched to a gene: 3.

This clonotype was found many times. This rearrangement joins TRBV12-3 or TRBV12-4 to TRBJ1-1, with TRBD1 as a possible D gene (5 bases). V was clipped by 7 bases and J by 3 bases, with 12 bases between them. The CDR3 is 13 residues long. CDR3 loop: CASNRWGDTEAFF. CDR3 DNA sequence: TGTGCCAGCAACCGGTGGGGGGACACTGAAGCTTTCTTT.

This clonotype was detected many times. V is TRBV11-3 and J is TRBJ2-1, with 11 bases aligning to TRBD1. The CDR3 length is 15 residues. Looked up from germline, CDR1 is SGHNT and CDR2 is YENEEA. The trim removed 5 bases at V and 2 bases at J, leaving 2 bases unmatched. Here the CDR3 DNA reads TGTGCCAGCAGCCCGGGACAGGGGGCCTACAATGAGCAGTTCTTC. Translated, it gives CASSPGQGAYNEQFF.

This clonotype was picked up many times. This rearrangement joins TRBV5-1 to TRBJ1-4, with D perhaps TRBD1 (6 bases). This CDR3 region has 16 residues. Germline values: CDR1 SGHRS, CDR2 YFSETQ. The V gene lost 4 bases and the J gene lost 0 bases, with 13 bases spanning the gap. DNA of the CDR3: TGCGCCAGCAGCAGACCCAAGGGGGCAACTAATGAAAAACTGTTTTTT. Residues: CASSRPKGATNEKLFF.

The rearrangement joins TRBV7-8 to TRBJ2-7, with 10 nucleotides matching TRBD2. This CDR3 contains 16 residues. Germline values: CDR1 SGHVS, CDR2 FQNEAQ. V dropped 2 bases and J dropped 1; count of bases not matched to a gene: 5. CDR3 region: CASSLTTSGESYEQYF. In DNA form, the CDR3 reads TGTGCCAGCAGCTTAACAACTAGCGGGGAGTCCTACGAGCAGTACTTC.

The sample holds many counts of this clonotype. The chain carries TRBV7-2 and TRBJ1-2; D might be TRBD1 (5 bases). The CDR3 has 14 amino acids. With 5 bases removed from V and 4 bases from J, the gap between germline ends came to 14 bases. CDR1 and CDR2 from the germline V gene are SGHTA and FQGNSA. Written as DNA, the CDR3 is TGTGCCAGCAGCCCCCCGGGGACGAGCTATGGCTACACCTTC. This encodes CASSPPGTSYGYTF.

The CDR3 DNA follows: TGTGCCAGTAGTACAGGGGAGCTTGGGTTCTTC. Translating it yields CASSTGELGFF. The chain is built from TRBV19 and TRBJ2-1; a possible D gene is TRBD1 (6 bases). This CDR3 has 11 amino acids. Germline V gene data show CDR1 as LNHDA and CDR2 as SQIVND (reference sequence). Trimming cost V 4 bases and J 15 bases, with 13 bases left between them.

This chain uses TRBV20-1 with TRBJ2-5, with TRBD2 identical over 10 bases. Germline CDR1 and CDR2: DFQATT and SNEGSKA (reference sequence). The CDR3 spans 16 residues. V gave up 0 bases and J gave up 2 bases; unmatched junction bases: 6. The CDR3 region has the DNA TGCAGTGCTAGAGAGGCTAGCGGGAGAGGGCAAGAGACCCAGTACTTC. Translating it yields CSAREASGRGQETQYF.

The sample holds many counts of this clonotype. CDR3 amino acids: CAWTKHSSPSSGNTIYF. CDR3 in DNA: TGTGCCTGGACCAAACACTCCTCTCCCTCCTCTGGAAACACCATATATTTT. This chain uses TRBV30 with TRBJ1-3; the D is unclear. The CDR3 contains 17 residues. Germline CDR1 reads GTSNPN; CDR2 reads SVGIG (reference sequence). V was cut by 4 bases and J by 0 bases, with 19 bases left in between.

This clonotype was detected many times. V and J are TRBV2 and TRBJ2-7; TRBD1 is a possible D gene (6 bases). Germline values: CDR1 SNHLY, CDR2 FYNNEI. V was trimmed by 8 bases and J by 2 bases, leaving 16 bases between them. This CDR3 is 14 amino acids long. The CDR3 here is CASLAHRDAYEQYF. DNA for the CDR3: TGTGCCAGCTTAGCCCACAGGGACGCCTACGAGCAGTACTTC.

This clonotype was recorded at least ten times. The chain combines TRBV10-1 with TRBJ2-3; 11 nucleotides match TRBD2. Trimming at V came to 7 bases and at J to 2 bases, leaving 5 bases not matched to a gene. The CDR3 has 15 amino acids. Germline V gene sequence: CDR1 WNHNN, CDR2 SYGVQD (reference sequence). The DNA for the CDR3 is TGCGCCAGCAACACGACTAGCGGGGACACAGATACGCAGTATTTT. It encodes CASNTTSGDTDTQYF.

This clonotype was counted a few times. CDR3 DNA sequence: TGTGCCAGCAGCTTACTAGACAGGGGGGGGACAGATACGCAGTATTTT. Protein sequence: CASSLLDRGGTDTQYF. The rearrangement links TRBV7-6 to TRBJ2-3; 9 positions agree with TRBD1. V shed 2 bases and J 3 bases; nucleotides not matched to a gene: 6. Germline lookup yields CDR1 SGHVS and CDR2 FNYEAQ. The CDR3 runs to 16 residues.

Turning to this clonotype: One junction end disagrees with the germline gene, perhaps due to a read error. J is TRBJ2-2 and V is TRBV24-1; D possibly corresponds to TRBD1 (6 bases). The CDR3 is 16 amino acids. Germline V gene lookup returns CDR1 KGHDR and CDR2 SFDVKD. The CDR3 DNA is TGTGCCACCGCAGGCGGTAGGGGACAAAACACCGGGGAGCTGGTTTTT. This codes for CATAGGRGQNTGELVF.